This is a list of T cell receptor beta chains from one sample in a study of T cells in Graves' hyperthyroidism and ophthalmopathy. TCRdb called the multiplex PCR reads again in MiXCR, with one record for every CDR3 protein. The sample contains hundreds of thousands of distinct CDR3 sequences, around 15% of which appear only once. Source material: blood. The receptors were sampled from a woman under 30 with Graves' hyperthyroidism. Both conserved end residues are part of each CDR3. D genes are given only for firm matches. A row's size may be missing; if present it is once, few, many or a size class.

clone_size: few; d_call: TRBD1; v_call: TRBV28; j_call: TRBJ2-1; cdr3_aa: CASGAVTGGSGNEQFF; cdr3_nt: TGTGCCAGCGGTGCCGTGACAGGGGGCTCGGGTAATGAGCAGTTCTTC
clone_size: many; d_call: .; v_call: TRBV28; j_call: TRBJ2-7; cdr3_aa: CASRRDRHSNYEQYF; cdr3_nt: TGTGCCAGCAGGAGGGATAGGCACAGTAACTACGAGCAGTACTTC
clone_size: few; d_call: .; v_call: TRBV5-8; j_call: TRBJ1-5; cdr3_aa: CASSRGGEYSNQPQHF; cdr3_nt: TGTGCCAGCAGCCGGGGTGGGGAGTATAGCAATCAGCCCCAGCATTTT
clone_size: few; d_call: TRBD1; v_call: TRBV7-9; j_call: TRBJ2-5; cdr3_aa: CASSGGQGLQETQYF; cdr3_nt: TGTGCCAGCAGCGGTGGACAGGGGTTGCAAGAGACCCAGTACTTC
clone_size: few; d_call: TRBD2; v_call: TRBV7-8; j_call: TRBJ2-3; cdr3_aa: CASSWALADTDTQYF; cdr3_nt: TGTGCCAGCAGCTGGGCACTAGCGGACACAGATACGCAGTATTTT
clone_size: few; d_call: TRBD2; v_call: TRBV12-3/TRBV12-4; j_call: TRBJ2-7; cdr3_aa: CASSLVVQRGFSYEQYF; cdr3_nt: TGTGCCAGCAGTTTAGTAGTACAGCGGGGGTTTTCCTACGAGCAGTACTTC
clone_size: .; d_call: .; v_call: TRBV27; j_call: TRBJ2-6; cdr3_aa: CASSFEAAFSGANVLTF; cdr3_nt: TGTGCCAGCAGTTTCGAGGCCGCATTCTCTGGGGCCAACGTCCTGACTTTC
clone_size: few; d_call: .; v_call: TRBV11-2; j_call: TRBJ2-7; cdr3_aa: CASSLNVAYEQYF; cdr3_nt: TGTGCCAGCAGCTTAAACGTTGCGTACGAGCAGTACTTC
clone_size: .; d_call: TRBD2; v_call: TRBV12-5; j_call: TRBJ2-1; cdr3_aa: CASGLGGTSGYNEQLF; cdr3_nt: TGTGCTAGTGGTTTGGGCGGGACTAGCGGTTACAATGAGCAGCTCTTC
clone_size: few; d_call: .; v_call: TRBV29-1; j_call: TRBJ1-1; cdr3_aa: CSVEVAGMDTEAFF; cdr3_nt: TGCAGCGTTGAGGTGGCAGGGATGGACACTGAAGCTTTCTTT
clone_size: .; d_call: TRBD1; v_call: TRBV20-1; j_call: TRBJ2-1; cdr3_aa: CSATTGTEVGEQFF; cdr3_nt: TGCAGTGCTACGACCGGGACAGAGGTGGGTGAGCAGTTCTTC
clone_size: few; d_call: .; v_call: TRBV20-1; j_call: TRBJ2-1; cdr3_aa: CSARSAETDIRQCF; cdr3_nt: TGCAGTGCTAGATCCGCCGAGACCGATATTCGGCAGTGCTTC
clone_size: .; d_call: .; v_call: TRBV7-2; j_call: TRBJ2-4; cdr3_aa: CASSLFIPTVAKNIQYF; cdr3_nt: TGTGCCAGCAGCTTATTCATACCGACTGTAGCCAAAAACATTCAGTACTTC
clone_size: many; d_call: TRBD1; v_call: TRBV7-9; j_call: TRBJ2-5; cdr3_aa: CASSLRDSQETQYF; cdr3_nt: TGTGCCAGCAGCCTCCGGGACAGCCAAGAGACCCAGTACTTC
clone_size: few; d_call: TRBD1; v_call: TRBV6-1; j_call: TRBJ1-6; cdr3_aa: CASSSTGGSSPLHF; cdr3_nt: TGTGCCAGCAGTTCGACAGGGGGAAGTTCACCCCTCCACTTT
clone_size: many; d_call: .; v_call: TRBV6-1; j_call: TRBJ2-7; cdr3_aa: CASSDQLSGYYEQYF; cdr3_nt: TGTGCCAGCAGTGACCAACTCTCAGGGTACTACGAGCAGTACTTC
clone_size: .; d_call: .; v_call: TRBV19; j_call: TRBJ1-1; cdr3_aa: CASSIRRTTEAFF; cdr3_nt: TGTGCCAGTAGTATCCGGAGAACCACTGAAGCTTTCTTT
clone_size: few; d_call: TRBD1; v_call: TRBV5-1; j_call: TRBJ1-1; cdr3_aa: CASKPGTGPYGTEAFF; cdr3_nt: TGCGCCAGCAAGCCCGGGACAGGGCCGTACGGCACTGAAGCTTTCTTT
clone_size: few; d_call: TRBD1; v_call: TRBV4-3; j_call: TRBJ2-7; cdr3_aa: CASTIHEGATYEQYF; cdr3_nt: TGCGCCAGCACCATCCACGAGGGGGCCACCTACGAGCAGTACTTC
clone_size: .; d_call: TRBD1; v_call: TRBV29-1; j_call: TRBJ2-1; cdr3_aa: CSVPSLDRLNEQFF; cdr3_nt: TGCAGCGTTCCGTCCCTGGACAGGTTAAATGAGCAGTTCTTC
clone_size: many; d_call: TRBD2; v_call: TRBV6-1; j_call: TRBJ2-2; cdr3_aa: CASSEREMPGELFF; cdr3_nt: TGTGCCAGCAGTGAGCGGGAGATGCCCGGGGAGCTGTTTTTT
clone_size: many; d_call: TRBD1; v_call: TRBV7-2; j_call: TRBJ1-1; cdr3_aa: CASSPVRGVTEAFF; cdr3_nt: TGTGCCAGCAGTCCCGTCAGGGGGGTCACTGAAGCTTTCTTT
clone_size: .; d_call: .; v_call: TRBV19; j_call: TRBJ2-3; cdr3_aa: CASIGVSDTQYF; cdr3_nt: TGTGCCAGTATCGGAGTTTCAGATACGCAGTATTTT
clone_size: .; d_call: .; v_call: TRBV12-3/TRBV12-4; j_call: TRBJ1-1; cdr3_aa: CASRVQGNTEAFF; cdr3_nt: TGTGCCAGCAGGGTACAGGGCAACACTGAAGCTTTCTTT
clone_size: many; d_call: TRBD2; v_call: TRBV20-1; j_call: TRBJ2-7; cdr3_aa: CSATKAGSSYEQYF; cdr3_nt: TGCAGTGCTACCAAAGCGGGAAGCTCCTACGAGCAGTACTTC
clone_size: few; d_call: .; v_call: TRBV13; j_call: TRBJ1-6; cdr3_aa: CASTIQGQNNSPLHF; cdr3_nt: TGTGCCAGCACCATACAGGGCCAGAATAATTCACCCCTCCACTTT
clone_size: many; d_call: .; v_call: TRBV20-1; j_call: TRBJ2-7; cdr3_aa: CSASGGVGDEQYF; cdr3_nt: TGCAGTGCTAGCGGAGGTGTCGGAGACGAGCAGTACTTC
clone_size: .; d_call: .; v_call: TRBV30; j_call: TRBJ2-3; cdr3_aa: CAWGVRAGSDTQYF; cdr3_nt: TGTGCCTGGGGTGTAAGGGCGGGGTCAGATACGCAGTATTTT
clone_size: .; d_call: TRBD2; v_call: TRBV10-3; j_call: TRBJ2-3; cdr3_aa: CAIAQRGYTDTQYF; cdr3_nt: TGTGCCATCGCCCAGCGGGGATACACAGATACGCAGTATTTT
clone_size: few; d_call: .; v_call: TRBV4-1; j_call: TRBJ1-5; cdr3_aa: CASSQSTHRDYQPQHF; cdr3_nt: TGCGCCAGCAGCCAATCGACACATCGGGACTATCAGCCCCAGCATTTT
clone_size: many; d_call: TRBD2; v_call: TRBV28; j_call: TRBJ2-1; cdr3_aa: CASSSPGLAGARRNEQFF; cdr3_nt: TGTGCCAGCAGTTCCCCGGGACTAGCGGGAGCAAGACGGAATGAGCAGTTCTTC
clone_size: many; d_call: .; v_call: TRBV6-1; j_call: TRBJ1-5; cdr3_aa: CASSVDGLPNQPQHF; cdr3_nt: TGTGCCAGCAGTGTTGACGGACTCCCCAATCAGCCCCAGCATTTT
clone_size: few; d_call: .; v_call: TRBV4-1; j_call: TRBJ2-2; cdr3_aa: CASSQDFSTGELFF; cdr3_nt: TGCGCCAGCAGCCAAGATTTTAGCACCGGGGAGCTGTTTTTT
clone_size: few; d_call: .; v_call: TRBV6-2/TRBV6-3; j_call: TRBJ1-5; cdr3_aa: CASSYGSEGVSQHF; cdr3_nt: TGTGCCAGCAGTTACGGAAGCGAGGGGGTATCCCAGCATTTT
clone_size: few; d_call: .; v_call: TRBV9; j_call: TRBJ2-5; cdr3_aa: CASSAFEGGSETQYF; cdr3_nt: TGTGCCAGCAGCGCCTTCGAGGGCGGCAGCGAGACCCAGTACTTC
clone_size: many; d_call: TRBD1; v_call: TRBV12-3/TRBV12-4; j_call: TRBJ1-5; cdr3_aa: CASRLTGQESQPQHF; cdr3_nt: TGTGCCAGCAGGTTGACCGGACAGGAATCACAGCCCCAGCATTTT
clone_size: few; d_call: TRBD2; v_call: TRBV20-1; j_call: TRBJ2-2; cdr3_aa: CSARILGLAGDTGELFF; cdr3_nt: TGCAGTGCTAGAATATTGGGGCTAGCGGGAGACACCGGGGAGCTGTTTTTT
clone_size: .; d_call: .; v_call: TRBV7-9; j_call: TRBJ1-3; cdr3_aa: CASSPPGPMGGNTIYF; cdr3_nt: TGTGCCAGCAGCCCCCCGGGCCCTATGGGTGGAAACACCATATATTTT
clone_size: few; d_call: TRBD1; v_call: TRBV7-3; j_call: TRBJ2-2; cdr3_aa: CASSPGTGLSGELFF; cdr3_nt: TGTGCCAGCAGCCCCGGGACAGGGTTGTCCGGGGAGCTGTTTTTT
clone_size: many; d_call: TRBD2; v_call: TRBV7-2; j_call: TRBJ2-7; cdr3_aa: CASSLSGLAAYEQYF; cdr3_nt: TGTGCCAGCAGCTTAAGCGGACTAGCGGCCTACGAGCAGTACTTC
clone_size: many; d_call: TRBD2; v_call: TRBV18; j_call: TRBJ2-1; cdr3_aa: CASSPSGGPNEQFF; cdr3_nt: TGTGCCAGCTCACCGAGCGGGGGGCCAAATGAGCAGTTCTTC
clone_size: many; d_call: .; v_call: TRBV2; j_call: TRBJ2-5; cdr3_aa: CASRRARGPEETQYF; cdr3_nt: TGTGCCAGCAGACGGGCCCGAGGACCAGAAGAGACCCAGTACTTC
clone_size: few; d_call: .; v_call: TRBV30; j_call: TRBJ1-4; cdr3_aa: CAWSRSSNEKLFF; cdr3_nt: TGTGCCTGGAGCAGGTCCTCCAATGAAAAACTGTTTTTT
clone_size: many; d_call: TRBD1; v_call: TRBV10-3; j_call: TRBJ2-7; cdr3_aa: CASTGDALNEQYF; cdr3_nt: TGTGCCTCCACAGGGGACGCTCTCAACGAGCAGTACTTC
clone_size: .; d_call: .; v_call: TRBV29-1; j_call: TRBJ1-4; cdr3_aa: CSVSSDTANEKLFF; cdr3_nt: TGCAGCGTCTCTTCGGACACCGCTAATGAAAAACTGTTTTTT
clone_size: .; d_call: .; v_call: TRBV20-1; j_call: TRBJ2-7; cdr3_aa: CSASGSVSPYEQYF; cdr3_nt: TGCAGTGCTAGCGGTTCAGTTTCTCCGTACGAGCAGTACTTC
clone_size: few; d_call: TRBD1; v_call: TRBV6-6; j_call: TRBJ2-2; cdr3_aa: CASSYSGTGVGELFF; cdr3_nt: TGTGCCAGCAGTTACTCCGGGACAGGGGTCGGGGAGCTGTTTTTT
clone_size: many; d_call: .; v_call: TRBV20-1; j_call: TRBJ1-5; cdr3_aa: CSARGARGGLNQPQHF; cdr3_nt: TGCAGTGCTAGAGGGGCCCGGGGCGGCCTAAATCAGCCCCAGCATTTT
clone_size: many; d_call: TRBD2; v_call: TRBV20-1; j_call: TRBJ2-1; cdr3_aa: CSARTSGMGNEQFF; cdr3_nt: TGCAGTGCTAGAACTAGCGGGATGGGCAATGAGCAGTTCTTC
clone_size: few; d_call: TRBD2; v_call: TRBV24-1; j_call: TRBJ2-5; cdr3_aa: CATSAAGPQETQYF; cdr3_nt: TGTGCCACCAGTGCAGCGGGACCCCAAGAGACCCAGTACTTC
clone_size: once; d_call: TRBD1; v_call: TRBV12-3/TRBV12-4; j_call: TRBJ1-2; cdr3_aa: CASSFRPGQGRNYGYTF; cdr3_nt: TGTGCCAGCAGCTTCCGACCGGGACAGGGGCGCAACTATGGCTACACCTTC
clone_size: few; d_call: .; v_call: TRBV13; j_call: TRBJ2-7; cdr3_aa: CASSLAGLHEQYF; cdr3_nt: TGTGCCAGCAGCTTAGCTGGACTCCACGAGCAGTACTTC
clone_size: once; d_call: .; v_call: TRBV19; j_call: TRBJ1-5; cdr3_aa: CASSIVGGRVQPQHF; cdr3_nt: TGTGCCAGTAGTATAGTCGGTGGCAGGGTGCAGCCCCAGCATTTT
clone_size: few; d_call: TRBD1; v_call: TRBV15; j_call: TRBJ2-7; cdr3_aa: CATSSRRTGDYEQYF; cdr3_nt: TGTGCCACCAGCAGCCGAAGGACAGGGGACTACGAGCAGTACTTC
clone_size: few; d_call: TRBD2; v_call: TRBV18; j_call: TRBJ2-7; cdr3_aa: CASSPSSRGSFYEQYF; cdr3_nt: TGTGCCAGCTCACCCTCGTCTCGCGGGAGTTTCTACGAGCAGTACTTC
clone_size: many; d_call: .; v_call: TRBV2; j_call: TRBJ2-5; cdr3_aa: CAITSSGFQETQYF; cdr3_nt: TGTGCCATCACCTCCTCAGGGTTCCAAGAGACCCAGTACTTC
clone_size: .; d_call: .; v_call: TRBV10-3; j_call: TRBJ2-7; cdr3_aa: CAISETLGEQYF; cdr3_nt: TGTGCCATCAGTGAGACCCTGGGGGAGCAGTACTTC
clone_size: many; d_call: .; v_call: TRBV18; j_call: TRBJ2-5; cdr3_aa: CASSPPVTETQYF; cdr3_nt: TGTGCCAGCTCACCGCCGGTGACAGAGACCCAGTACTTC
clone_size: many; d_call: .; v_call: TRBV5-8; j_call: TRBJ1-1; cdr3_aa: CASRGAAMNTEAFF; cdr3_nt: TGTGCCAGCCGCGGGGCCGCGATGAACACTGAAGCTTTCTTT